This passage covers 2 T cell receptor beta chains from one sample sequenced in a study of T cells expressing NK-cell markers. TCRdb re-called the 5' RACE reads and gives one entry per CDR3 protein, without DNA. The sample's table shows 4,500 to 7,000 distinct CDR3 sequences. The sequenced sample consisted of blood T cells: a sorted CD56 or NKG2C T cell subset, CD4+ or CD8+ T cells, or bulk PBMC T cells (not recorded which). Source of these receptors: a man in his late teens or twenties in good health.

The chain combines TRBV10-1 with TRBJ2-2; the TCRdb D gene call, TRBD2, has no DNA to confirm it. This CDR3 spans 15 amino acids. Per germline, CDR1 WNHNN and CDR2 SYGVQD (reference sequence). CDR3 in amino acids: CASSSGTSDTGELFF.

The chain has TRBV7-9 and TRBJ2-7. This CDR3 has 17 residues. Germline V gives CDR1 SEHNR, CDR2 FQNEAQ (reference sequence). The CDR3 sequence is CASSQNFWVDFIYEQYF.